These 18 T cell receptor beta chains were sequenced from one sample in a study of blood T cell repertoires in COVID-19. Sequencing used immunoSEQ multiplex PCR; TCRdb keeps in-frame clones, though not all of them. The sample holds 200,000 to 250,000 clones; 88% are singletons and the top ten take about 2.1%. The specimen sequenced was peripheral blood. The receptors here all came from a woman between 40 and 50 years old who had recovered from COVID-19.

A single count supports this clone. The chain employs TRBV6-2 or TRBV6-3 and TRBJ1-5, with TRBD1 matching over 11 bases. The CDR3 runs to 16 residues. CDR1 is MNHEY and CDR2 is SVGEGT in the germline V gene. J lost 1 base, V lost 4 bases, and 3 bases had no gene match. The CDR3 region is CASSSGQGDSNQPQHF. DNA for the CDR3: TGTGCCAGCAGTTCGGGACAGGGGGACAGCAATCAGCCCCAGCATTTT.

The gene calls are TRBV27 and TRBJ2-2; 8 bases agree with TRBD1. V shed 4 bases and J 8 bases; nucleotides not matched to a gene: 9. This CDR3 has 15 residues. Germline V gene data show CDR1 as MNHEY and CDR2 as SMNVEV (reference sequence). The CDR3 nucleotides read TGTGCCAGCAGTTCGGACAGGGTGGGGACAGGGGAGCTGTTTTTT. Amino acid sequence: CASSSDRVGTGELFF.

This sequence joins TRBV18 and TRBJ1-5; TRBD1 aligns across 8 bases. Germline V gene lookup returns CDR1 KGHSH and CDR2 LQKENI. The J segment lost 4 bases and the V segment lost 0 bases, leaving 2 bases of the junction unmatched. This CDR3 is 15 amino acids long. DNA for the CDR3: TGTGCCAGCTCACCACCCGGGACAGGTAATCAGCCCCAGCATTTT. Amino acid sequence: CASSPPGTGNQPQHF.

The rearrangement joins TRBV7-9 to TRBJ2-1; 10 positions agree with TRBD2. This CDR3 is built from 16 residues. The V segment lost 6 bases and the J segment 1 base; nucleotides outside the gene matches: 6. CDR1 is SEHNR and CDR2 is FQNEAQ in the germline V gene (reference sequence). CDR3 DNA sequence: TGTGCCAGCAGGGGAAGGACTAGCGGATCCTACAATGAGCAGTTCTTC. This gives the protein CASRGRTSGSYNEQFF.

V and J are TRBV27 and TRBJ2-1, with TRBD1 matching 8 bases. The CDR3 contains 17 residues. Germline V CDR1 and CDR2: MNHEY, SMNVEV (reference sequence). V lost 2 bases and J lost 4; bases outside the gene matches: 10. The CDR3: CASSLRATGTGYNEQFF. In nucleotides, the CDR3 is TGTGCCAGCAGTTTAAGGGCAACCGGGACAGGATACAATGAGCAGTTCTTC.

The CDR3 protein is CATSPRGGSQPQHF. CDR3 sequence (DNA): TGTGCCACCAGCCCTCGGGGGGGAAGTCAGCCCCAGCATTTT. The V call is TRBV15, the J call TRBJ1-5; a weak D match, TRBD1 (5 bases). This CDR3 is 14 amino acids long. Trimming shortened V by 5 bases and J by 6 bases, and 14 bases separated the two germline ends. Germline-derived CDR1 and CDR2 are LNHNV and YYDKDF (reference sequence).

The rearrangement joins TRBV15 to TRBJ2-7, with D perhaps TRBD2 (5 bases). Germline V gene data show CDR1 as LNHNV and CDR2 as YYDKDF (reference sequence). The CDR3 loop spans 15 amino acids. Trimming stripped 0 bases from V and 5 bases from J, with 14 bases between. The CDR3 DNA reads TGTGCCACCAGCAGAGATCGGGGTAGGAGGCACGAGCAGTACTTC. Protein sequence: CATSRDRGRRHEQYF.

In DNA form, the CDR3 reads TGCGCCAGCAGCCAAGGGGGCAGGGGTGGGACCCAGTACTTC. Translated: CASSQGGRGGTQYF. The rearrangement uses TRBV4-3 and TRBJ2-5, with D maybe TRBD1 (6 bases). V dropped 1 base and J dropped 7 bases, with 13 bases sitting between them. Germline CDR1 is LGHNA and CDR2 is YSLEER. This CDR3 is built from 14 residues.

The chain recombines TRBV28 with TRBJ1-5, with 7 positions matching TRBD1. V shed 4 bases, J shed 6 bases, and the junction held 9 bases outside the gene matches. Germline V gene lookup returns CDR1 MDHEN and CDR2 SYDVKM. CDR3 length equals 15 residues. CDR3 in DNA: TGTGCCAGCAGTTATGGAGGGGCAGGGGGTCAGCCCCAGCATTTT. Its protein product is CASSYGGAGGQPQHF.

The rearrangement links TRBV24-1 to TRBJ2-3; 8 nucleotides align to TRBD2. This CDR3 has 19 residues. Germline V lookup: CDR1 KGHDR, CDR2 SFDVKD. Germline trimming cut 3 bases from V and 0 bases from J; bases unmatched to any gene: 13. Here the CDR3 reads CATSDSFSGSPPSTDTQYF. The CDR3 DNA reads TGTGCCACCAGTGATAGCTTCAGCGGGAGCCCGCCTAGCACAGATACGCAGTATTTT.

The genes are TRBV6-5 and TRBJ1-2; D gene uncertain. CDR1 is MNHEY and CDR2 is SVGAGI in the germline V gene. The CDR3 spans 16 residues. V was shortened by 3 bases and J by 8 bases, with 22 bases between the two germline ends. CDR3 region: CASSYYLGNTLGGYTF. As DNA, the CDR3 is TGTGCCAGCAGTTATTACCTCGGGAATACGTTAGGGGGCTACACCTTC.

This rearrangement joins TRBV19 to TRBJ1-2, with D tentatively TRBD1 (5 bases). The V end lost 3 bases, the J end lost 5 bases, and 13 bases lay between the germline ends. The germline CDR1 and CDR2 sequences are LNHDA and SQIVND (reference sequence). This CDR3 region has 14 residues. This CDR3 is CASSIERTPYGYTF. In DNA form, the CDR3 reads TGTGCCAGTAGTATTGAGAGGACACCTTATGGCTACACCTTC.

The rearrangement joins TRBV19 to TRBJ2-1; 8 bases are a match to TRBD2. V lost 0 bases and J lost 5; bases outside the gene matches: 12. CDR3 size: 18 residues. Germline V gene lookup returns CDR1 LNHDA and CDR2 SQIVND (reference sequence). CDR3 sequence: CASSIDRYGLANDNEQFF. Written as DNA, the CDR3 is TGTGCCAGTAGTATAGATCGGTATGGACTAGCAAATGACAATGAGCAGTTCTTC.

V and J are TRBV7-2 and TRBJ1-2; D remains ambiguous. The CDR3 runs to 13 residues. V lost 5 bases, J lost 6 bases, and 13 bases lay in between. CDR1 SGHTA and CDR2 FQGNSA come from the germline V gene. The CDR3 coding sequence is TGTGCCAGCAGCGTTCAGGTGTTCGATGGCTACACCTTC. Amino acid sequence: CASSVQVFDGYTF.

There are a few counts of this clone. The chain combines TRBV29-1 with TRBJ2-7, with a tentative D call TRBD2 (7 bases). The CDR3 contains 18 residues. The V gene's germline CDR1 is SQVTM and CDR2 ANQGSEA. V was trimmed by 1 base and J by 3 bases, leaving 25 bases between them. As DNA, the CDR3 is TGCAGCGTTGAAGTTTTGAGGGTCGAGGGAGGGGGATTCTACGAGCAGTACTTC. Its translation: CSVEVLRVEGGGFYEQYF.

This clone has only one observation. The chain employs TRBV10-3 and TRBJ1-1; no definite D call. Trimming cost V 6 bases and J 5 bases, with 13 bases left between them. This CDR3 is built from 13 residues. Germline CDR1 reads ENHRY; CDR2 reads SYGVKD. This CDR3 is CAIRPTERTEAFF. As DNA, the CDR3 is TGTGCCATCAGACCCACAGAACGAACTGAAGCTTTCTTT.

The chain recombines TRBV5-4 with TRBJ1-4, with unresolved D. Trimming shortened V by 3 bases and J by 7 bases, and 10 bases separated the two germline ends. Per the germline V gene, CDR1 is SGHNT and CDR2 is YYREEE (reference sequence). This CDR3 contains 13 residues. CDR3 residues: CASSSMGAEKLFF. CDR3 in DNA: TGTGCCAGCAGCTCCATGGGAGCTGAAAAACTGTTTTTT. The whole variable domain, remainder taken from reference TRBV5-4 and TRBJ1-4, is ETGVTQSPTHLIKTRGQQVTLRCSSQSGHNTVSWYQQALGQGPQFIFQYYREEENGRGNFPPRFSGLQFPNYSSELNVNALELDDSALYLCASSSMGAEKLFFGSGTQLSVL.

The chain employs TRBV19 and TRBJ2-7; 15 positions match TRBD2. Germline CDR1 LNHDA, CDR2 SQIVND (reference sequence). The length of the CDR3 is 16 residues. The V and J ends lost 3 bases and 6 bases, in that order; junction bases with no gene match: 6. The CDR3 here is CASSISGLAGGIEQYF. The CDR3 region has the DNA TGTGCCAGTAGTATCTCCGGACTAGCGGGAGGGATCGAGCAGTACTTC.